The 18 T cell receptor beta chains below all came from one sample that was sequenced in a study of regulatory dendritic cells for organ transplantation. Only in-frame clones appear in the TCRdb table, and some are missing; sequencing was by immunoSEQ multiplex PCR. This table holds tens of thousands of clones, approximately 86% found once. Specimen: naive CD8+ T cells from blood. Indicated subset: CD45RA+ naive T cells. These receptors were collected from a human donor in good health.

The chain has TRBV9 and TRBJ1-1; 7 bases align to TRBD1. Germline CDR1 and CDR2: SGDLS and YYNGEE. The CDR3 runs 14 residues. The V and J ends lost 3 bases and 1 base, in that order; junction bases with no gene match: 3. In DNA, the CDR3 is TGTGCCAGCAGCGAGGGGGACAGGAACACTGAAGCTTTCTTT. Residues: CASSEGDRNTEAFF.

The rearrangement links TRBV5-1 to TRBJ2-3; 14 nucleotides align to TRBD2. The length of the CDR3 is 18 residues. Germline V gives CDR1 SGHRS, CDR2 YFSETQ. The V gene end was trimmed by 9 bases and the J gene end by 0 bases; junction bases not matched to a gene: 12. CDR3 in DNA: TGCGCCACCAACGGGAATGGACTAGCGGGGGGCAGCACAGATACGCAGTATTTT. Its protein is CATNGNGLAGGSTDTQYF.

The V gene is TRBV19, the J gene TRBJ1-1; D call uncertain. The CDR3 has 13 residues. V was clipped by 1 base and J by 1 base, with 4 bases between them. Germline-derived CDR1 and CDR2 are LNHDA and SQIVND (reference sequence). CDR3 region: CASSIVKNTEAFF. CDR3 DNA: TGTGCCAGTAGTATAGTTAAGAACACTGAAGCTTTCTTT.

The chain recombines TRBV4-1 with TRBJ2-7, with D possibly being TRBD2 (7 bases). The CDR3 consists of 15 residues. CDR1 MGHRA and CDR2 YSYEKL come from the germline V gene. Trimming cost V 2 bases and J 4 bases, with 15 bases left between them. The CDR3 reads CASSQMGGLTYEQYF. The CDR3 region has the DNA TGCGCCAGCAGCCAAATGGGGGGGCTGACATACGAGCAGTACTTC.

The rearrangement links TRBV6-5 to TRBJ1-2; the D is unclear. The V gene lost 7 bases and the J gene lost 7 bases, with 19 bases spanning the gap. This CDR3 comprises 14 residues. Per the germline V gene, CDR1 is MNHEY and CDR2 is SVGAGI. The CDR3 DNA reads as TGTGCCAGCACCCCAAGGAGCAACTCGGCTGGCTACACCTTC. Protein: CASTPRSNSAGYTF.

This chain joins TRBV10-3 and TRBJ1-4; the D gene is possibly TRBD1 (5 bases). V shed 4 bases and J shed 6 bases, with 12 bases lying between them. Per germline, CDR1 ENHRY and CDR2 SYGVKD. The CDR3 is made up of 14 amino acids. In nucleotides, the CDR3 is TGTGCCATCAGTGTGACTGACAGTTATGAAAAACTGTTTTTT. It codes for CAISVTDSYEKLFF.

This clone turned up a few times. This rearrangement joins TRBV4-1 to TRBJ2-6, with 9 nucleotides matching TRBD2. Germline-derived CDR1 and CDR2 are MGHRA and YSYEKL. The CDR3 has 18 residues. J lost 2 bases, V lost 4 bases, and 9 bases had no gene match. The CDR3, as DNA: TGCGCCAGCAGCCGACGAGCGGGGGGCTCAACTGGGGCCAACGTCCTGACTTTC. It yields the protein CASSRRAGGSTGANVLTF.

The chain carries TRBV13 and TRBJ1-1; D gene ambiguous. CDR3 length: 15 residues. The germline CDR1 and CDR2 sequences are PRHDT and FYEKMQ (reference sequence). The V and J ends lost 2 bases and 0 bases respectively, with 10 bases between them. This CDR3 reads CASSLREGVNTEAFF. The CDR3 DNA reads TGTGCCAGCAGCTTACGCGAGGGTGTGAACACTGAAGCTTTCTTT.

The rearrangement uses TRBV4-1 and TRBJ1-1, with 9 bases matching TRBD1. The CDR3 covers 15 residues. The V gene end was trimmed by 4 bases and the J gene end by 10 bases; junction bases not matched to a gene: 13. Germline CDR1 is MGHRA and CDR2 is YSYEKL. CDR3 DNA sequence: TGCGCCAGCAGCCCCCGGGACAGGGAAATGGAGGTAGCTTTCTTT. Translating it yields CASSPRDREMEVAFF.

The chain has TRBV4-1 and TRBJ2-2, with 9 bases aligning to TRBD1. The length of the CDR3 is 16 residues. Looked up from germline, CDR1 is MGHRA and CDR2 is YSYEKL. Losses at the gene ends were 1 base for V and 3 bases for J; bases not matched to a gene: 3. This CDR3 reads CASSQGTGVYTGELFF. The CDR3 region has the DNA TGCGCCAGCAGCCAAGGGACAGGGGTGTACACCGGGGAGCTGTTTTTT.

V gene TRBV5-5 combines with J gene TRBJ2-2; TRBD2 matches 9 bases. Trimming took 3 bases from V and 2 from J; bases not matched to a gene: 11. This CDR3 spans 18 amino acids. Germline lookup yields CDR1 SGHKS and CDR2 YYEKEE (reference sequence). This CDR3 reads CASSSDWTSAVNTGELFF. In nucleotides, the CDR3 is TGTGCCAGCAGCTCCGACTGGACTAGCGCGGTTAACACCGGGGAGCTGTTTTTT.

The J gene is TRBJ1-1, the V gene TRBV10-3, with D hard to call. V gave up 4 bases and J gave up 3 bases, with 9 bases separating them. CDR3 length: 13 amino acids. CDR1 is ENHRY and CDR2 is SYGVKD in the germline V gene. For the CDR3, the DNA is TGTGCCATCAGTGGTTCGGCGGACACTGAAGCTTTCTTT. It specifies CAISGSADTEAFF.

The V gene is TRBV7-8, the J gene TRBJ1-1, with a possible D match to TRBD1 (6 bases). Trimming cost V 4 bases and J 5 bases, with 17 bases left between them. Germline V lookup: CDR1 SGHVS, CDR2 FQNEAQ. The CDR3 is 15 residues long. The CDR3 loop is CASSSQTGGYTEAFF. The CDR3 DNA follows: TGTGCCAGCAGCTCACAGACAGGCGGGTATACTGAAGCTTTCTTT.

The V call is TRBV6-1, the J call TRBJ1-6, with 9 bases identical to TRBD1. V lost 3 bases to trimming and J lost 0 bases; unmatched junction nucleotides: 12. This CDR3 has 20 amino acids. Germline V gives CDR1 MNHNS, CDR2 SASEGT. The CDR3 bases are TGTGCCAGCAGTGACGAGGGGGACAGGGCTGTTCTCTCCTATAATTCACCCCTCCACTTT. Its translation: CASSDEGDRAVLSYNSPLHF.

This chain's CDR3 is CASSLDRGSYNEQFF. Written as DNA, the CDR3 is TGCGCCAGCAGCCTGGACAGGGGATCCTACAATGAGCAGTTCTTC. The chain recombines TRBV5-1 with TRBJ2-1; 9 nucleotides align to TRBD1. Unmatched junction bases numbered 3, after V lost 4 bases and J lost 1 base. The CDR3 sequence is 15 residues long. Germline CDR1 is SGHRS and CDR2 is YFSETQ. The whole variable domain, filled in from reference TRBV5-1 and TRBJ2-1, reads KAGVTQTPRYLIKTRGQQVTLSCSPISGHRSVSWYQQTPGQGLQFLFEYFSETQRNKGNFPGRFSGRQFSNSRSEMNVSTLELGDSALYLCASSLDRGSYNEQFFGPGTRLTVL.

The chain couples TRBV5-8 to TRBJ1-1; TRBD1 might be the D (5 bases). The CDR3 covers 14 residues. Trimming removed 8 bases from V and 5 bases from J, with 19 bases in between. CDR1 is SGHTS and CDR2 is YDEGEE in the germline V gene. The CDR3 sequence: CASVFSGVWTEAFF. In DNA form, the CDR3 reads TGTGCCAGTGTGTTCTCGGGGGTCTGGACTGAAGCTTTCTTT.

J is TRBJ1-1 and V is TRBV2, with D perhaps matching TRBD1 (6 bases). The CDR3 runs 13 residues. Germline loops: CDR1 SNHLY, CDR2 FYNNEI. The germline V and J ends were trimmed by 10 bases and 3 bases, with 15 bases remaining between them. This CDR3 is CANLDRTYTEAFF. CDR3 bases: TGTGCCAACCTCGACAGGACCTACACTGAAGCTTTCTTT.

This clone was recorded once. The gene calls are TRBV4-1 and TRBJ2-3; 11 nucleotides match TRBD2. The CDR3 contains 17 residues. From germline, CDR1 is MGHRA and CDR2 YSYEKL. Germline trimming cut 0 bases from V and 10 bases from J; bases unmatched to any gene: 12. This chain's CDR3 is CASSQDSRRLAGGAQYF. In DNA, the CDR3 is TGCGCCAGCAGCCAAGATAGTAGGAGGCTAGCGGGGGGTGCGCAGTATTTT.